The 14 T cell receptor beta chains reported below all come from one sample, sequenced in a study of neurological immune-mediated disorders. TCRdb analysed the 5' RACE reads with MiXCR anew, one entry per CDR3 protein. Of about 66,000 distinct CDR3 sequences listed, almost 3.5% are singletons. Sequenced material: PBMCs. The receptors stem from a man aged 35 to 55 with multiple sclerosis.

This clonotype was found many times. The J gene is TRBJ1-2, the V gene TRBV12-3 or TRBV12-4; 7 bases line up with TRBD1. The CDR3 sequence is 15 residues long. With V trimmed by 5 bases and J by 1 base, 7 bases remained unmatched. The CDR3 region has the DNA TGTGCCAGCAGTGAGCCAGGGGGGGGTAACTATGGCTACACCTTC. Protein sequence: CASSEPGGGNYGYTF.

This clonotype was counted between two and nine times. At one end the junction does not follow the germline gene, possibly because of a read error. The chain employs TRBV5-1 and TRBJ2-3, with 8 bases fitting TRBD1. The CDR3 totals 14 residues. The germline V gene has CDR1 SGHRS and CDR2 YFSETQ. The CDR3 DNA reads TGCGCCAGCACCTTGGACAGGGCGGAGGATACGCAGTATTTT. Protein product: CASTLDRAEDTQYF. Filled out from reference TRBV5-1 and TRBJ2-3, the complete variable domain reads KAGVTQTPRYLIKTRGQQVTLSCSPISGHRSVSWYQQTPGQGLQFLFEYFSETQRNKGNFPGRFSGRQFSNSRSEMNVSTLELGDSALYLCASTLDRAEDTQYFGPGTRLTVL.

A remark on this clonotype: Since a much larger clone is just one base distant, this may be a read error. The chain employs TRBV3-1 and TRBJ1-2; possibly TRBD1 for D (5 bases). The V gene's germline CDR1 is LGHDT and CDR2 YNNKEL (reference sequence). This CDR3 is built from 14 residues. The CDR3: CASGHEGLGDGYTF. As DNA, the CDR3 is TGTGCCAGCGGCCATGAGGGGTTAGGTGATGGCTACACCTTC. Complete variable domain (other parts from reference TRBV3-1 and TRBJ1-2): DTAVSQTPKYLVTQMGNDKSIKCEQNLGHDTMYWYKQDSKKFLKIMFSYNNKELIINETVPNRFSPKSPDKAHLNLHINSLELGDSAVYFCASGHEGLGDGYTFGSGTRLTVV.

The sample holds many counts of this clonotype. The chain joins TRBV6-5 to TRBJ2-2; 7 bases align to TRBD2. The CDR3 totals 15 residues. The germline V gene encodes CDR1 MNHEY and CDR2 SVGAGI. The V segment lost 4 bases and the J segment 0 bases; nucleotides outside the gene matches: 2. The CDR3 sequence: CASSWRGSNTGELFF. The CDR3 bases are TGTGCCAGCAGTTGGCGGGGGTCGAACACCGGGGAGCTGTTTTTT.

This clonotype was recorded many times. J is TRBJ1-1 and V is TRBV6-6; D might be TRBD1 (6 bases). The ends were cut back, 6 bases at V and 4 bases at J, with 12 bases in the middle. Per the germline V gene, CDR1 is MNHNY and CDR2 is SVGAGI (reference sequence). CDR3 length: 13 residues. This chain's CDR3 is CASRRTGATEAFF. The CDR3 DNA follows: TGTGCCAGCAGGAGGACGGGGGCCACTGAAGCTTTCTTT.

This clonotype was detected many times. The gene calls are TRBV7-2 and TRBJ1-5, with D possibly TRBD1 on 5 matching bases. Per the germline V gene, CDR1 is SGHTA and CDR2 is FQGNSA. The CDR3 consists of 15 residues. Trimming cost V 2 bases and J 4 bases, with 12 bases left between them. The CDR3: CASSLSGQPNQPQHF. The CDR3 DNA follows: TGTGCCAGCAGCTTATCGGGGCAGCCAAATCAGCCCCAGCATTTT.

This clonotype occurred many times. This chain uses TRBV9 with TRBJ2-5, with 7 nucleotides matching TRBD2. The V segment lost 1 base and the J segment 5 bases; nucleotides outside the gene matches: 8. Germline V gene sequence: CDR1 SGDLS, CDR2 YYNGEE. The CDR3 contains 15 residues. CDR3 nucleotide sequence: TGTGCCAGCAGCGTACTCGCGGGAGTACCTGAGACCCAGTACTTC. Protein sequence: CASSVLAGVPETQYF.

This clonotype was picked up many times. The rearrangement links TRBV5-6 to TRBJ2-7, with TRBD1 matching over 9 bases. CDR3 size: 15 residues. J was trimmed by 4 bases and V by 4 bases; bases with no gene match: 9. Germline values: CDR1 SGHDT, CDR2 YYEEEE. The CDR3 loop reads CASSRFRDRAYEQYF. The CDR3 nucleotides read TGTGCCAGCAGCCGATTCCGGGACAGGGCTTACGAGCAGTACTTC. The full variable domain, its missing parts supplied by reference TRBV5-6 and TRBJ2-7, is DAGVTQSPTHLIKTRGQQVTLRCSPKSGHDTVSWYQQALGQGPQFIFQYYEEEERQRGNFPDRFSGHQFPNYSSELNVNALLLGDSALYLCASSRFRDRAYEQYFGPGTRLTVT.

This clonotype appeared many times. This chain connects TRBV29-1 to TRBJ2-1; D gene ambiguous. V was pared by 4 bases and J by 3 bases, with 10 bases between. CDR1 is SQVTM and CDR2 is ANQGSEA in the germline V gene. The CDR3 is made up of 13 amino acids. The CDR3 nucleotides read TGCAGCGTTGTGCGGCGGTTCTACAATGAGCAGTTCTTC. This encodes CSVVRRFYNEQFF.

The chain employs TRBV14 and TRBJ2-7; D call uncertain. The CDR3 is 12 residues long. Trimming took 2 bases from V and 7 from J, leaving 9 bases between them. Per germline, CDR1 SGHDN and CDR2 FVKESK. DNA of the CDR3: TGTGCCAGCAGCCAACTGATGGGTGAGCAGTACTTC. Translated, it gives CASSQLMGEQYF.

This clonotype was picked up many times. This chain joins TRBV5-1 and TRBJ2-7; 10 bases are shared with TRBD2. The trim removed 2 bases at V and 5 bases at J, leaving 13 bases unmatched. The CDR3 loop spans 17 amino acids. CDR1 and CDR2 (germline): SGHRS, YFSETQ. The CDR3 DNA reads TGCGCCAGCAGCTTCGGACTAGCGGTTTCGGGGGGCGACGAGCAGTACTTC. Translation gives CASSFGLAVSGGDEQYF.

In its sample, this clonotype was seen a few times. The chain couples TRBV20-1 to TRBJ2-3, with a tentative D call TRBD2 (5 bases). Germline V gives CDR1 DFQATT, CDR2 SNEGSKA (reference sequence). The CDR3 consists of 12 residues. V shed 7 bases and J shed 3 bases, with 11 bases lying between them. The CDR3 sequence is CSDQDSTDTQYF. CDR3 sequence (DNA): TGCAGTGACCAGGACTCGACAGATACGCAGTATTTT.

This clonotype was counted many times. The CDR3 protein is CASSPDYNEQFF. CDR3 nucleotides: TGCGCCAGCAGCCCGGATTACAATGAGCAGTTCTTC. The gene calls are TRBV5-1 and TRBJ2-1; D ambiguous. There are 12 residues in the CDR3. Germline V gene lookup returns CDR1 SGHRS and CDR2 YFSETQ. The V and J ends lost 4 bases and 4 bases respectively, with 6 bases between them.

The sample holds many counts of this clonotype. The CDR3 sequence is CASSLESSGGYGYTF. The CDR3 nucleotides are TGCGCCAGCAGCTTGGAGAGTTCGGGCGGCTATGGCTACACCTTC. The V call is TRBV5-1, the J call TRBJ1-2; D unclear. CDR1 and CDR2 (germline): SGHRS, YFSETQ. The CDR3 totals 15 residues. V was shortened by 0 bases and J by 4 bases, with 13 bases between the two germline ends. Full variable domain (remainder filled in from reference TRBV5-1 and TRBJ1-2): KAGVTQTPRYLIKTRGQQVTLSCSPISGHRSVSWYQQTPGQGLQFLFEYFSETQRNKGNFPGRFSGRQFSNSRSEMNVSTLELGDSALYLCASSLESSGGYGYTFGSGTRLTVV.